These 20 T cell receptor beta chains share one sample of origin, sequenced in a study of neurological immune-mediated disorders. TCRdb re-called the 5' RACE reads with MiXCR, one entry per CDR3 protein. This table holds 50,000 to 70,000 distinct CDR3 sequences, about 13% found once. Sequenced sample: PBMCs. The receptors come from a woman in her sixties or seventies with HTLV-1-associated myelopathy (HAM/TSP).

On this clonotype itself: Likely a read error: the CDR3 ends without its conserved phenylalanine or tryptophan. The chain links TRBV12-3 or TRBV12-4 to TRBJ1-5, with D perhaps matching TRBD1 (5 bases). The CDR3 spans 13 residues. The ends were cut back, 6 bases at V and 6 bases at J, with 12 bases in the middle. The CDR3 DNA sequence: TGTGCCAGCAGCCAGGGAAGGGGTCAGCCCCAGCATTCT. Amino acids: CASSQGRGQPQHS.

This clonotype showed up just a few times. Sequence at one end of the junction differs from germline and may be a read error. The chain couples TRBV9 to TRBJ2-1; TRBD2 agrees at 7 bases. This CDR3 region has 14 residues. Looked up from germline, CDR1 is SGDLS and CDR2 is YYNGEE. CDR3 in amino acids: CASSAGTTYDEQFF. CDR3 in DNA: TGTGCCAGCAGCGCCGGGACTACCTACGATGAGCAGTTCTTC.

Comments on this clonotype: The junction departs from the called germline gene at one end, perhaps through a read error. This chain connects TRBV6-5 to TRBJ1-4; D gene unclear. The CDR3 is made up of 12 amino acids. Looked up from germline, CDR1 is MNHEY and CDR2 is SVGAGI. The CDR3 loop is CASSYLGQKMFF. The CDR3 bases are TGTGCCAGCAGTTACCTCGGGCAAAAAATGTTTTTT.

In this sample, this clonotype turned up many times. The chain employs TRBV29-1 and TRBJ2-3; D unclear. V lost 7 bases to trimming and J lost 3 bases, with 5 bases between them. The V gene's germline CDR1 is SQVTM and CDR2 ANQGSEA. This CDR3 contains 10 residues. The CDR3 DNA reads as TGCAGCGGGGTGACAGATACGCAGTATTTT. It codes for CSGVTDTQYF.

This clonotype was seen many times. The chain uses TRBV5-1 and TRBJ2-3; the D gene is possibly TRBD2 (5 bases). The V gene lost 7 bases and the J gene lost 0 bases, with 15 bases spanning the gap. Germline assignment: CDR1 SGHRS and CDR2 YFSETQ. CDR3 length equals 15 residues. DNA of the CDR3: TGCGCCAGCGCAAAACTAGTGTCTAGCACAGATACGCAGTATTTT. This codes for CASAKLVSSTDTQYF. Full variable domain (rest looked up from reference TRBV5-1 and TRBJ2-3): KAGVTQTPRYLIKTRGQQVTLSCSPISGHRSVSWYQQTPGQGLQFLFEYFSETQRNKGNFPGRFSGRQFSNSRSEMNVSTLELGDSALYLCASAKLVSSTDTQYFGPGTRLTVL.

This clonotype was recorded many times. The chain links TRBV5-6 to TRBJ2-7, with 8 bases identical to TRBD2. After removal of 1 base from V and 2 bases from J, the junction contained 5 bases not matched to a gene. Germline V gives CDR1 SGHDT, CDR2 YYEEEE. There are 15 residues in the CDR3. The CDR3 sequence: CASSLLSGGPYEQYF. CDR3 DNA: TGTGCCAGCAGCTTGTTATCGGGAGGGCCCTACGAGCAGTACTTC.

In its sample, this clonotype was seen many times. This rearrangement joins TRBV6-5 to TRBJ2-1, with a possible D match to TRBD2 (6 bases). This CDR3 comprises 19 residues. The V end lost 3 bases, the J end lost 2 bases, and 23 bases lay between the germline ends. CDR1 and CDR2 (germline): MNHEY, SVGAGI. Written as DNA, the CDR3 is TGTGCCAGCAGTTATGGCCCGGTGGAGGGGTCGATTCCCTACAATGAGCAGTTCTTC. It translates to CASSYGPVEGSIPYNEQFF.

This clonotype was seen more than once but under ten times. The chain recombines TRBV7-8 with TRBJ2-1, with TRBD2 as a possible D gene (6 bases). The CDR3 contains 14 residues. Trimming removed 1 base from V and 6 bases from J, with 10 bases in between. Germline CDR1 reads SGHVS; CDR2 reads FQNEAQ. CDR3: CASSLGLGRNEQFF. CDR3 bases: TGTGCCAGCAGCTTAGGACTAGGGCGCAATGAGCAGTTCTTC.

The rearrangement links TRBV3-1 to TRBJ1-1; possibly TRBD1 for D (5 bases). The ends were cut back, 7 bases at V and 2 bases at J, with 14 bases in the middle. CDR3 length equals 14 residues. Germline CDR1 and CDR2: LGHDT and YNNKEL (reference sequence). Written as DNA, the CDR3 is TGTGCCAGCACCTACGCTGGGGGAAACACTGAAGCTTTCTTT. Translated: CASTYAGGNTEAFF.

This clonotype was detected many times. The rearrangement joins TRBV27 to TRBJ2-2, with 7 bases fitting TRBD1. The junction had 14 bases not matched to a gene; V was cut back by 4 bases and J by 3 bases. Germline V CDR1 and CDR2: MNHEY, SMNVEV (reference sequence). The length of the CDR3 is 18 residues. CDR3 protein: CASSSPLRQGQDTGELFF. CDR3 nucleotide sequence: TGTGCCAGCAGTTCACCCCTCCGACAGGGTCAGGACACCGGGGAGCTGTTTTTT.

This clonotype was recorded many times. The genes are TRBV20-1 and TRBJ2-1; TRBD2 aligns across 11 bases. The CDR3 extends over 18 amino acids. Germline V gene lookup returns CDR1 DFQATT and CDR2 SNEGSKA (reference sequence). V was pared by 0 bases and J by 1 base, with 8 bases of the junction left unmatched. The DNA of the CDR3 is TGCAGTGCTAGAGATCGTAAAGTAGCGGGAGGGTCCTACAATGAGCAGTTCTTC. Protein product: CSARDRKVAGGSYNEQFF.

This clonotype was recorded many times. This may arise from a read error, as a much more abundant clone is one base away. This rearrangement joins TRBV12-3 or TRBV12-4 to TRBJ1-2; D is uncertain. The CDR3 is 13 residues long. Deletions cut 1 base from V and 3 bases from J, with 6 bases between. The CDR3 region is CASSLVPDYGYTF. Written as DNA, the CDR3 is TGTGCCAGCAGTTTAGTACCAGACTATGGCTACACCTTC.

This clonotype was counted ten times or more. This chain joins TRBV29-1 and TRBJ1-2, with D unclear. Between the trimmed V and J ends, which lost 7 bases and 8 bases, there was a span of 11 bases. The CDR3 is 10 residues long. The V gene's germline CDR1 is SQVTM and CDR2 ANQGSEA. CDR3: CSAVEGGYTF. CDR3 coding DNA: TGCAGCGCTGTCGAGGGCGGCTACACCTTC.

This clonotype was counted many times. CDR3 DNA: TGCAGCGTCGGCAAAAGGGCCCCCAGGGCCTCCTACAATGAGCAGTTCTTC. This encodes CSVGKRAPRASYNEQFF. The rearrangement links TRBV29-1 to TRBJ2-1, with D perhaps TRBD1 (5 bases). This CDR3 has 17 residues. The germline V gene has CDR1 SQVTM and CDR2 ANQGSEA. Trimming left V 6 bases short and J 0 bases short, with 21 bases between.

This clonotype was seen many times. The rearrangement uses TRBV5-1 and TRBJ2-1, with D possibly matching TRBD2 (5 bases). There are 15 residues in the CDR3. Trimming shortened V by 6 bases and J by 2 bases, and 15 bases separated the two germline ends. CDR1 is SGHRS and CDR2 is YFSETQ in the germline V gene. The CDR3 region is CASNLGERAYNEQFF. CDR3 DNA: TGCGCCAGCAACCTGGGAGAGCGCGCCTACAATGAGCAGTTCTTC.

This clonotype was seen ten or more times. The genes are TRBV6-5 and TRBJ2-2, with 12 bases lining up with TRBD2. CDR1 and CDR2 from the germline V gene are MNHEY and SVGAGI. The ends lost 0 bases at V and 1 base at J; junction bases unmatched: 0. This CDR3 is built from 17 residues. CDR3: CASSYSGLAGNTGELFF. The CDR3 region has the DNA TGTGCCAGCAGTTACTCGGGACTAGCGGGGAACACCGGGGAGCTGTTTTTT.

The table lists this clonotype with many counts. V is TRBV20-1 and J is TRBJ2-1, with 7 bases matching TRBD2. The CDR3 contains 15 residues. Losses at the gene ends were 5 bases for V and 6 bases for J; bases not matched to a gene: 13. Looked up from germline, CDR1 is DFQATT and CDR2 is SNEGSKA (reference sequence). The CDR3 spells CSARNQRTRINEQFF. The DNA of the CDR3 is TGCAGTGCTCGAAATCAGCGGACTAGGATCAATGAGCAGTTCTTC.

The chain joins TRBV5-1 to TRBJ2-3; D remains unclear. Germline CDR1 is SGHRS and CDR2 is YFSETQ. The length of the CDR3 is 15 residues. Trimming cost V 0 bases and J 4 bases, with 12 bases left between them. The CDR3 loop is CASSLAGREADTQYF. The CDR3 region has the DNA TGCGCCAGCAGCTTGGCGGGTAGAGAGGCAGATACGCAGTATTTT.

This clonotype was recorded many times. The genes are TRBV5-1 and TRBJ2-5; D ambiguous. The CDR3 loop spans 12 amino acids. The germline V gene encodes CDR1 SGHRS and CDR2 YFSETQ. V lost 4 bases, J lost 0 bases, and 4 bases lay in between. The CDR3: CASSPDQETQYF. In DNA, the CDR3 is TGCGCCAGCAGCCCAGACCAAGAGACCCAGTACTTC.

This clonotype was seen many times. The rearrangement links TRBV20-1 to TRBJ1-1; no firm D call. The CDR3 covers 13 residues. Per the germline V gene, CDR1 is DFQATT and CDR2 is SNEGSKA (reference sequence). V lost 6 bases and J 3 bases, leaving 14 bases between the germline ends. DNA of the CDR3: TGCAGTGCCGCCCCGGACGGATACACTGAAGCTTTCTTT. It yields the protein CSAAPDGYTEAFF.